The rows below give T cell receptor beta chains drawn from one sample of a study of T cell responses to AZD1222 COVID-19 vaccine. The protocol was immunoSEQ multiplex PCR, while the TCRdb copy is restricted to in-frame clones and leaves out a portion. The table includes under 150,000 clones, 85% to 90% detected once. Sequencing used peripheral blood, obtained 28 days after the second AZD1222 dose. The receptors derive from an adult who received the AZD1222 COVID-19 vaccine. The CDR3 runs from the conserved cysteine through the conserved F or W. Fields, in order: J gene, clone size, D gene, V gene, CDR3 protein, CDR3 DNA. A D gene is named only where the DNA matches it firmly. Rows give clone size only sometimes, using once, few, many, or a class for an expanded clone.

TRBJ1-3 | . | . | TRBV6-5 | CASSPQGIGNTIYF | TGTGCCAGCAGTCCCCAGGGGATTGGAAACACCATATATTTT
TRBJ2-7 | . | . | TRBV7-2 | CASQETDYSYGEQYF | TGTGCCAGCCAAGAGACGGATTATTCCTACGGGGAGCAGTACTTC
TRBJ2-5 | . | TRBD1 | TRBV7-6 | CASSQGATQYF | TGTGCCAGCAGCCAGGGGGCGACCCAGTACTTC
TRBJ2-5 | . | . | TRBV24-1 | CATSDSAMETQYF | TGTGCCACCAGTGACAGTGCGATGGAGACCCAGTACTTC
TRBJ1-4 | . | . | TRBV6-1 | CASRLPGAREKLFF | TGTGCCAGCAGATTGCCGGGGGCGAGGGAAAAACTGTTTTTT
TRBJ2-2 | . | TRBD1 | TRBV11-2 | CASGRDRESGELFF | TGTGCCAGCGGGCGGGACAGGGAGTCCGGGGAGCTGTTTTTT
TRBJ2-3 | . | . | TRBV29-1 | CSARDGDTQYF | TGCAGCGCCCGGGACGGAGATACGCAGTATTTT
TRBJ1-1 | . | . | TRBV5-5 | CASSNGVGTEAFF | TGTGCCAGCAGCAACGGGGTAGGTACTGAAGCTTTCTTT
TRBJ1-1 | . | . | TRBV11-3 | CASSRNRLTEAFF | TGTGCCAGCAGCAGAAACAGGTTGACTGAAGCTTTCTTT
TRBJ1-5 | . | . | TRBV30 | CAWSVDKDQPQHF | TGTGCCTGGAGTGTAGATAAAGATCAGCCCCAGCATTTT
TRBJ2-1 | once | TRBD2 | TRBV7-2 | CASSRTSGNNEQFF | TGTGCCAGCAGCCGGACTAGCGGAAACAATGAGCAGTTCTTC
TRBJ2-3 | . | TRBD2 | TRBV7-6 | CASSLVGGRARDTQYF | TGTGCCAGCAGCTTAGTAGGCGGGAGGGCCCGAGATACGCAGTATTTT
TRBJ2-1 | . | TRBD1 | TRBV5-1 | CASSLLGQGQDGQFF | TGCGCCAGCAGCTTGCTGGGACAGGGACAAGATGGGCAGTTCTTC
TRBJ1-3 | once | TRBD1 | TRBV6-5 | CASSGTGPGNTIYF | TGTGCCAGCAGCGGGACAGGGCCTGGAAACACCATATATTTT
TRBJ2-5 | . | TRBD2 | TRBV5-1 | CASSLGAGVQETQYF | TGCGCCAGCAGCTTGGGAGCGGGAGTCCAAGAGACCCAGTACTTC
TRBJ1-1 | once | . | TRBV11-2 | CASSLQQNTEAFF | TGTGCCAGCAGCTTGCAGCAGAACACTGAAGCTTTCTTT
TRBJ1-3 | . | . | TRBV5-1 | CASSSLGSSGNTIYF | TGCGCCAGCAGCTCCCTGGGGAGCTCTGGAAACACCATATATTTT
TRBJ1-5 | . | TRBD1 | TRBV19 | CASRVNRDRAQPQHF | TGTGCCAGTAGGGTCAACCGGGACAGGGCCCAGCCCCAGCATTTT
TRBJ1-6 | . | TRBD1 | TRBV5-1 | CASSLVGTGGGAGSPLHF | TGCGCCAGCAGCTTGGTCGGGACAGGGGGAGGCGCGGGTTCACCCCTCCACTTT
TRBJ2-3 | . | TRBD2 | TRBV29-1 | CSAAPLAGEGTQYF | TGCAGCGCTGCCCCCCTAGCGGGGGAAGGTACGCAGTATTTT
TRBJ2-1 | . | . | TRBV28 | CASSWGATYNEQFF | TGTGCCAGCAGTTGGGGGGCCACGTACAATGAGCAGTTCTTC
TRBJ1-1 | . | TRBD1 | TRBV7-2 | CASSYRQGPNTEAFF | TGTGCCAGCAGCTATAGACAGGGCCCTAACACTGAAGCTTTCTTT
TRBJ2-7 | . | . | TRBV30 | CAWSVRRYEQYF | TGTGCCTGGAGTGTACGGCGCTACGAGCAGTACTTC
TRBJ2-1 | . | . | TRBV6-2/TRBV6-3 | CASSYSPGYSYNEQFF | TGTGCCAGCAGTTACTCACCGGGGTACTCCTACAATGAGCAGTTCTTC
TRBJ2-7 | . | TRBD2 | TRBV11-1 | CASSPGGSYEQYF | TGTGCCAGCAGCCCCGGGGGGAGCTACGAGCAGTACTTC
TRBJ2-4 | . | . | TRBV5-4 | CASSLEAGTLNIQYF | TGTGCCAGCAGCTTGGAGGCTGGGACTTTAAACATTCAGTACTTC